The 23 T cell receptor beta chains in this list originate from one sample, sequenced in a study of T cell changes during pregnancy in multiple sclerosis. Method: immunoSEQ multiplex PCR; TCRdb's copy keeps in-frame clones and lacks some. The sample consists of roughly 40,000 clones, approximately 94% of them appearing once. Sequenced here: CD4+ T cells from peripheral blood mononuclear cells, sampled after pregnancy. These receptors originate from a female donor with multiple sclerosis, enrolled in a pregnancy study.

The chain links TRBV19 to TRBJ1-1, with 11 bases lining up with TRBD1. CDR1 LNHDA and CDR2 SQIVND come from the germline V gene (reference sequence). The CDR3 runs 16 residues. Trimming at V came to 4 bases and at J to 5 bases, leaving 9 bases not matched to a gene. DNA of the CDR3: TGTGCCAGTAGTACTCCCCCCGGGACAGGGGGTACTGAAGCTTTCTTT. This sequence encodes CASSTPPGTGGTEAFF.

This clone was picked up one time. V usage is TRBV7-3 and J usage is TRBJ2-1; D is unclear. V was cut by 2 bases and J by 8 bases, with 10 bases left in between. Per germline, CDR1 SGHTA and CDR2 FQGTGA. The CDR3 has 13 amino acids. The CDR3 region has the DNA TGTGCCAGCAGCTTACTCAGTACCCATGAGCAGTTCTTC. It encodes CASSLLSTHEQFF. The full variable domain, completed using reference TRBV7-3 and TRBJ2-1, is GAGVSQTPSNKVTEKGKYVELRCDPISGHTALYWYRQSLGQGPEFLIYFQGTGAADDSGLPNDRFFAVRPEGSVSTLKIQRTERGDSAVYLCASSLLSTHEQFFGPGTRLTVL.

CDR3 protein: CASSGGVTDSREQYF. CDR3 nucleotides: TGTGCCAGCAGTGGGGGGGTAACGGACAGCCGCGAGCAGTACTTC. The chain joins TRBV27 to TRBJ2-7; D perhaps matches TRBD2 (7 bases). The CDR3 is 15 amino acids. Per the germline V gene, CDR1 is MNHEY and CDR2 is SMNVEV (reference sequence). Between the trimmed V and J ends, which lost 5 bases and 6 bases, there was a span of 20 bases.

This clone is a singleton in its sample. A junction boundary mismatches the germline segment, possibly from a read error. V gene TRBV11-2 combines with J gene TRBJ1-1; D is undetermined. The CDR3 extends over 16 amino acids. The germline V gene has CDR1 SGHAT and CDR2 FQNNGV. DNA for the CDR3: TGTGCCAGCAGCTTAGACCCCCGGAGGGTGAACGCTGAAGCTTTCTTT. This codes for CASSLDPRRVNAEAFF.

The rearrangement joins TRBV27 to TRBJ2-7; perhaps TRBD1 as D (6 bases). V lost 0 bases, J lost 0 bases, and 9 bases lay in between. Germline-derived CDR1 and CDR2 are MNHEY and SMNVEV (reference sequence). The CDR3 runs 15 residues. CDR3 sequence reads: CASSLSDRSSYEQYF. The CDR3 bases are TGTGCCAGCAGTTTATCCGACAGGAGCTCCTACGAGCAGTACTTC.

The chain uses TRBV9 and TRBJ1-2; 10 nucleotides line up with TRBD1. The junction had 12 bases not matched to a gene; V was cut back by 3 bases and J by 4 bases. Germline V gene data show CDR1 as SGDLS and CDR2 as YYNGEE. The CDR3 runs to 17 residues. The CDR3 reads CASSARQGAELPYGYTF. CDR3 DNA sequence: TGTGCCAGCAGCGCCCGACAGGGGGCTGAACTGCCCTATGGCTACACCTTC.

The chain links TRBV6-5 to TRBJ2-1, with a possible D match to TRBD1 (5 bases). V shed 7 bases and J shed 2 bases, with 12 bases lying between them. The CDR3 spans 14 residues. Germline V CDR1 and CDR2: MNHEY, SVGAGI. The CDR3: CASTGRGTYNEQFF. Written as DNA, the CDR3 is TGTGCCAGCACCGGAAGGGGTACCTACAATGAGCAGTTCTTC.

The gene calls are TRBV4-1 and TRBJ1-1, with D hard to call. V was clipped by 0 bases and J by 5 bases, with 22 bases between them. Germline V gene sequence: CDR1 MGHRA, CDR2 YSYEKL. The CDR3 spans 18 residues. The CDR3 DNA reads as TGCGCCAGCAGCCAAGAGAATATGGTCACGGTCCCCAGGACTGAAGCTTTCTTT. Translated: CASSQENMVTVPRTEAFF.

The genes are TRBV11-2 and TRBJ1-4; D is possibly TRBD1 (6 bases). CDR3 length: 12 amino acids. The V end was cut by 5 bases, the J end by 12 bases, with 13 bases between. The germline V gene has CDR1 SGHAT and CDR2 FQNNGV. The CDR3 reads CASSRTGLQLFF. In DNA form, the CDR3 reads TGTGCCAGCAGCCGCACAGGGTTGCAACTGTTTTTT.

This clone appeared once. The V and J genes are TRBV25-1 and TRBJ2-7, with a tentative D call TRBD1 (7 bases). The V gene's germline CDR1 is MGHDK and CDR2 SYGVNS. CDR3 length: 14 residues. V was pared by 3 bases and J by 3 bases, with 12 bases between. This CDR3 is CASSEQGGGYEQYF. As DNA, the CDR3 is TGTGCCAGCAGTGAGCAGGGGGGAGGCTACGAGCAGTACTTC.

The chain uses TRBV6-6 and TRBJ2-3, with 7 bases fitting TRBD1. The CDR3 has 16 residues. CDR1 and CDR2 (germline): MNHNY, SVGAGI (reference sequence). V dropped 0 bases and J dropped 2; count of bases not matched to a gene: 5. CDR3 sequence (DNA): TGTGCCAGCAGTTACTCGAGGGGGCGCCTCACAGATACGCAGTATTTT. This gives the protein CASSYSRGRLTDTQYF.

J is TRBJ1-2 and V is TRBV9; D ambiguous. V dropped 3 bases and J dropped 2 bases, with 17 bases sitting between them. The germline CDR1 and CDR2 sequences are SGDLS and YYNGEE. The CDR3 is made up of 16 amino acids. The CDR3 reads CASSDYIDGDNYGYTF. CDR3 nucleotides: TGTGCCAGCAGCGACTATATCGATGGAGACAACTATGGCTACACCTTC.

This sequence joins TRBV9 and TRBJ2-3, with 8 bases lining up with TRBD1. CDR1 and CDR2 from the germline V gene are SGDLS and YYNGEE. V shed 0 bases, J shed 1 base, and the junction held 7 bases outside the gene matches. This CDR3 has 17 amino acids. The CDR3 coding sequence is TGTGCCAGCAGCGTAGTAAGGCCCAGGGGGCGCACAGATACGCAGTATTTT. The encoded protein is CASSVVRPRGRTDTQYF. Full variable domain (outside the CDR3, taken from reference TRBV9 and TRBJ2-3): DSGVTQTPKHLITATGQRVTLRCSPRSGDLSVYWYQQSLDQGLQFLIQYYNGEERAKGNILERFSAQQFPDLHSELNLSSLELGDSALYFCASSVVRPRGRTDTQYFGPGTRLTVL.

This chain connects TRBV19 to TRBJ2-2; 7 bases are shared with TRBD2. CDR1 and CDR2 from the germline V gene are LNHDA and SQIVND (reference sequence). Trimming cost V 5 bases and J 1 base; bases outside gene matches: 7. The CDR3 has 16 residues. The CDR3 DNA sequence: TGTGCCAGTAGTCCAACCCGGGGGGTGAACACCGGGGAGCTGTTTTTT. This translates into CASSPTRGVNTGELFF.

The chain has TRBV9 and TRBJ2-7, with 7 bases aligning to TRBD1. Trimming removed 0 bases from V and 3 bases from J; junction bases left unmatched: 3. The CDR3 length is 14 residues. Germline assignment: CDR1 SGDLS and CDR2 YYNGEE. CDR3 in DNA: TGTGCCAGCAGCGTAGCGTCAGGGGGCTACGAGCAGTACTTC. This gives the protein CASSVASGGYEQYF.

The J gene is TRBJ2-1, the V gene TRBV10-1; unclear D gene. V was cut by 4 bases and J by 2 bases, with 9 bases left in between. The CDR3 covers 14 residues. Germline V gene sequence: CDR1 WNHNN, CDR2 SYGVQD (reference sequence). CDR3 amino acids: CASSVNSPYNEQFF. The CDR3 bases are TGCGCCAGCAGTGTTAATTCCCCCTACAATGAGCAGTTCTTC.

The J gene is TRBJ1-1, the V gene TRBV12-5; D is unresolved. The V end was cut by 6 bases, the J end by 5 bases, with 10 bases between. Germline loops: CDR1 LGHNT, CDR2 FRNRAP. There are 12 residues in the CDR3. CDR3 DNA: TGTGCTAGTGGGCAAGGGAGAACTGAAGCTTTCTTT. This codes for CASGQGRTEAFF.

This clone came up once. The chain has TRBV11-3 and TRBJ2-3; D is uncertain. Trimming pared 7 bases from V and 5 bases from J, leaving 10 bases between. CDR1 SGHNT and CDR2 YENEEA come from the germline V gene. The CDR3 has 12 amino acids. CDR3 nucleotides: TGTGCCAGCACCGACATGCAAGATACGCAGTATTTT. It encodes CASTDMQDTQYF.

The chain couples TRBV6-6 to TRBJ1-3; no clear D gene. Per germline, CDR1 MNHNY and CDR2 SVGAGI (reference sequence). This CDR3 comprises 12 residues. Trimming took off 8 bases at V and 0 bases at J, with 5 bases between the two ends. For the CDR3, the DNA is TGTGCCAGCGGACTCTCTGGAAACACCATATATTTT. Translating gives CASGLSGNTIYF.

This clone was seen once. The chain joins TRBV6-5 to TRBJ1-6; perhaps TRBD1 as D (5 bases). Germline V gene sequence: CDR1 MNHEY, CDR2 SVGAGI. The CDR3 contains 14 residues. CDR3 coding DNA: TGTGGAACTAGCCGGGGGATGGATAATTCACCCCTCCACTTT. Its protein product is CGTSRGMDNSPLHF.

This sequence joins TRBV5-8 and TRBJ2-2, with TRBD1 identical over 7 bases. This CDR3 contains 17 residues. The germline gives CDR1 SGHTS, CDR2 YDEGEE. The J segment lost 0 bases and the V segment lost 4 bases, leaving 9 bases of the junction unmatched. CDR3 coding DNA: TGTGCCAGCAGCCCCTTTCGGGACAGCGCGAACACCGGGGAGCTGTTTTTT. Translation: CASSPFRDSANTGELFF.

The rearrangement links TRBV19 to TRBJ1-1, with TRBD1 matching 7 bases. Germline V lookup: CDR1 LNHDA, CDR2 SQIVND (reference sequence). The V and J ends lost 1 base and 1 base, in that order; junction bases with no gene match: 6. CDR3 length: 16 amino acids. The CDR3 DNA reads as TGTGCCAGTAGTATAGGTGGGGGGACAGCGAACACTGAAGCTTTCTTT. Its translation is CASSIGGGTANTEAFF.

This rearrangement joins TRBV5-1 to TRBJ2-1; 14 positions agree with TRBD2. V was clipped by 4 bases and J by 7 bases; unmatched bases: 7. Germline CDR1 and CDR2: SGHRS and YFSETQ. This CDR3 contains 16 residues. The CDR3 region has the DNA TGCGCCAGCAGCCCAGGGACTAGCGGGGGAGGGAATGAGCAGTTCTTC. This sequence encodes CASSPGTSGGGNEQFF.